The TCR beta chain described here comes from a study of blood T cell repertoires in COVID-19. Study background: COVID-19 samples, acute and convalescent, were from the United States, Italy and Spain. Sample material is recorded as cDNA or gDNA derived from T cells, B-cell-depleted T cells, or PBMCs.

V was clipped by 4 bases and J by 0 bases, with 12 bases between them. Germline CDR1 and CDR2: SGDLS and YYNGEE. The CDR3 loop spans 15 amino acids. In the source study's methods: Cell counts per sample came from amplifying reference gene primers. Method: immunoSEQ multiplex PCR; TCRdb's copy keeps in-frame clones and lacks some. Clone size and V and J calls were adopted from that table, with D and trimming inferred from the DNA. This table has about 480,000 clones, about 91% appearing once. The rearrangement links TRBV9 to TRBJ2-3; D call uncertain. Sample: peripheral blood. The sequence derives from a woman between 45 and 65 years old with COVID-19, enrolled during active disease. CDR3 protein: CASSPWAGSTDTQYF. DNA for the CDR3: TGTGCCAGCAGCCCTTGGGCCGGAAGCACAGATACGCAGTATTTT. Full variable domain (remainder filled in from reference TRBV9 and TRBJ2-3): DSGVTQTPKHLITATGQRVTLRCSPRSGDLSVYWYQQSLDQGLQFLIQYYNGEERAKGNILERFSAQQFPDLHSELNLSSLELGDSALYFCASSPWAGSTDTQYFGPGTRLTVL.